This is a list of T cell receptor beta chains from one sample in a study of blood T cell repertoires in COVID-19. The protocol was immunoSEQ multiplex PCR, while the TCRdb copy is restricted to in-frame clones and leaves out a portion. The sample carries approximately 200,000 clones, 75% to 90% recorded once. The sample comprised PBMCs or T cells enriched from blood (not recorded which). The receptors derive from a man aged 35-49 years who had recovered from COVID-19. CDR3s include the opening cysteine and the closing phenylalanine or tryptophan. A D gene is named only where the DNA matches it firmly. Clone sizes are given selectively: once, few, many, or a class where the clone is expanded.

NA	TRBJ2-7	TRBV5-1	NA	CASSLGAGSFYEQYF	TGCGCCAGCAGCTTGGGAGCAGGAAGCTTCTACGAGCAGTACTTC
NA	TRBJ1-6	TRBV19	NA	CASSDRNSPLHF	TGTGCCAGTAGTGACAGGAATTCACCCCTCCACTTT
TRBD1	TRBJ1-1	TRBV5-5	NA	CASSLGGTGSLNTEAFF	TGTGCCAGCAGCTTGGGAGGGACAGGATCCTTGAACACTGAAGCTTTCTTT
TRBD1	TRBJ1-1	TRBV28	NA	CASRLPGQRISEAFF	TGTGCCAGCAGGCTACCGGGACAGAGAATCTCTGAAGCTTTCTTT
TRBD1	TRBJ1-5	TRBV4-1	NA	CASSPVTGDEGSQPQHF	TGCGCCAGCAGCCCGGTGACAGGGGATGAAGGCAGTCAGCCCCAGCATTTT
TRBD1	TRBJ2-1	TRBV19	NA	CASSGRQGIGYNEQFF	TGTGCCAGTAGTGGACGACAGGGTATCGGCTACAATGAGCAGTTCTTC
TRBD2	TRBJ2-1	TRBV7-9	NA	CASSSLTSGGAANEQFF	TGTGCCAGCAGTTCACTTACTAGCGGGGGGGCGGCAAACGAGCAGTTCTTC
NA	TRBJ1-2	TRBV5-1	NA	CASSLVQGLGYTF	TGCGCCAGCAGCTTGGTACAGGGCCTTGGCTACACCTTC
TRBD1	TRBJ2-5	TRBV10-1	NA	CASSEWGTVRGRETQYF	TGCGCCAGCAGTGAGTGGGGGACAGTTAGGGGTCGAGAGACCCAGTACTTC
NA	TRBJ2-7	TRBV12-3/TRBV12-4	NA	CASSLGQSYEQYF	TGTGCCAGCAGCCTCGGACAATCCTACGAGCAGTACTTC
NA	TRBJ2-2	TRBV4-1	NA	CASSQARSWELFF	TGCGCCAGCAGCCAAGCGCGGTCCTGGGAGCTGTTTTTT
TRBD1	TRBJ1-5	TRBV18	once	CASSPGTGGGPQHF	TGTGCCAGCTCACCCGGGACAGGGGGAGGACCCCAGCATTTT
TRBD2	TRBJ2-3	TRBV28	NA	CASSFLASGGFGTQYF	TGTGCCAGCAGTTTCCTGGCTAGCGGGGGATTCGGTACGCAGTATTTT
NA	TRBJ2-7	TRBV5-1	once	CASSLDPYYEQYF	TGCGCCAGCAGCTTGGACCCCTACTACGAGCAGTACTTC
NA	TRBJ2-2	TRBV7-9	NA	CASITQAGAWTGELFF	TGTGCCAGCATCACCCAGGCGGGGGCGTGGACCGGGGAGCTGTTTTTT
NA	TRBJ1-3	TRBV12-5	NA	CASGFDPEGEVNLRWDVSGNTIYF	TGTGCTAGTGGTTTTGACCCCGAGGGCGAGGTGAATCTCAGGTGGGATGTCTCTGGAAACACCATATATTTT
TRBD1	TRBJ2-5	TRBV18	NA	CASFPIQGAGETQYF	TGTGCCAGTTTTCCGATACAGGGGGCTGGTGAGACCCAGTACTTC
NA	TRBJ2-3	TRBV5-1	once	CASSLTGREGDTQYF	TGCGCCAGCAGCTTGACGGGCCGAGAGGGAGATACGCAGTATTTT
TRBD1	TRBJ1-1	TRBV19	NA	CASSNRGLNTEAFF	TGTGCCAGTAGTAACAGGGGGCTTAACACTGAAGCTTTCTTT
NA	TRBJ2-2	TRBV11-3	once	CASSYGGPGELFF	TGTGCCAGCAGCTACGGAGGGCCCGGGGAGCTGTTTTTT
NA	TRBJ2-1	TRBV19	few	CASSIGGGPSYNEQFF	TGTGCCAGTAGTATAGGGGGGGGCCCCTCCTACAATGAGCAGTTCTTC
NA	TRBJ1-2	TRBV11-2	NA	CASSLPGRGYTF	TGTGCCAGCAGCTTACCAGGGCGCGGCTACACCTTC
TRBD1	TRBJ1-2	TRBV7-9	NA	CASSISGTALRYTF	TGTGCCAGCAGCATTTCCGGGACAGCTCTCCGCTACACCTTC
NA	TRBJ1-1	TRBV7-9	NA	CASSSSAGAEAFF	TGTGCCAGCAGCTCTAGTGCGGGTGCTGAAGCTTTCTTT
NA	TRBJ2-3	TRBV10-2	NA	CASGSPKNTQYF	TGCGCCAGCGGGAGCCCCAAGAATACGCAGTATTTT
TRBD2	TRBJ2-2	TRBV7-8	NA	CASSLGRASGNGELFF	TGTGCCAGCAGCTTAGGTCGGGCTAGCGGGAACGGGGAGCTGTTTTTT
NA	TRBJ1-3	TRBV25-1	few	CASSEGGTGNTIYF	TGTGCCAGCAGTGAGGGGGGGACTGGAAACACCATATATTTT
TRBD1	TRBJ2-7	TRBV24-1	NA	CATLGQGILLISYEQYF	TGTGCCACCCTTGGACAGGGAATCCTCCTGATATCCTACGAGCAGTACTTC
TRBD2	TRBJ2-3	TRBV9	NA	CASSVTGTSGTRTDTQYF	TGTGCCAGCAGCGTTACCGGGACTAGCGGGACTCGCACAGATACGCAGTATTTT
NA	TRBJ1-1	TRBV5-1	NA	CASRESQGGDTEAFF	TGCGCCAGCAGGGAAAGTCAGGGTGGGGACACTGAAGCTTTCTTT
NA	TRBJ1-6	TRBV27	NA	CASSSHPLLGAVEINSPLHF	TGTGCCAGCAGTTCGCACCCGCTGTTGGGGGCGGTTGAGATTAATTCACCCCTCCACTTT
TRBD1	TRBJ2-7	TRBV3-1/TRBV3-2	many	CASSRTGPSYEQYF	TGTGCCAGCAGCCGGACAGGGCCATCCTACGAGCAGTACTTC
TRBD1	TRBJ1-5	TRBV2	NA	CASSPRDSQPQHF	TGTGCCAGCAGTCCGCGGGACAGTCAGCCCCAGCATTTT
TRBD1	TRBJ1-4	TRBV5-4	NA	CASSPQTGQGEKLFF	TGTGCCAGCAGCCCACAGACAGGGCAGGGAGAAAAACTGTTTTTT
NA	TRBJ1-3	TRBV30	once	CAWTSGANTIYF	TGTGCCTGGACCTCAGGGGCGAACACCATATATTTT
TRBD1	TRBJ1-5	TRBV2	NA	CASSEKRQGNQPQHF	TGTGCCAGCAGTGAAAAACGACAGGGTAATCAGCCCCAGCATTTT
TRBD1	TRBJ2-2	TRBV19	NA	CASSPGQGKNTGELFF	TGTGCCAGTAGTCCCGGACAGGGGAAGAACACCGGGGAGCTGTTTTTT
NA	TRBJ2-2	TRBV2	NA	CASSNGLGTGELFF	TGTGCCAGCAGTAATGGACTGGGAACCGGGGAGCTGTTTTTT
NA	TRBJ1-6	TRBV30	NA	CAWRVDTGNSPLHF	TGTGCCTGGAGGGTGGACACGGGTAATTCACCCCTCCACTTT
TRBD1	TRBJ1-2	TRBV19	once	CASSMPGQFYGYTF	TGTGCCAGTAGCATGCCGGGACAGTTCTATGGCTACACCTTC
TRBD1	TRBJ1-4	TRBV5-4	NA	CASSPGQGGSNEKLFF	TGTGCCAGCAGCCCTGGACAGGGAGGGTCTAATGAAAAACTGTTTTTT
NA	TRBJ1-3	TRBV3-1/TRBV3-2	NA	CASSSRWTGAGGGNTIYF	TGTGCCAGCAGCTCGCGGTGGACGGGAGCAGGAGGCGGAAACACCATATATTTT
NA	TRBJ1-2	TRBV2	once	CASSAARTKYGYTF	TGTGCCAGCAGTGCCGCGCGGACTAAGTATGGCTACACCTTC
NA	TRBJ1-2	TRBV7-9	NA	CASSLDRQANGYTF	TGTGCCAGCAGCTTGGATCGACAGGCGAACGGGTACACCTTC
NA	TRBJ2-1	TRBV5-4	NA	CASSLASGLNYNEQFF	TGTGCCAGCAGCTTGGCGTCGGGGTTAAACTACAATGAGCAGTTCTTC
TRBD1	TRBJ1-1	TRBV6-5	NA	CASTDPGGNTEAFF	TGTGCCAGCACCGACCCAGGGGGTAACACTGAAGCTTTCTTT
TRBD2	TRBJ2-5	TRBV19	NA	CASSHLLAGGQETQYF	TGTGCCAGTAGTCACTTACTAGCGGGGGGCCAAGAGACCCAGTACTTC